This T cell receptor (beta chain) was sequenced for a study of blood T cell repertoires in COVID-19 (dated by TCRdb to the early 2020s). Looking at the study overall: The collaborator samples originated in the United States, Italy and Spain and spanned the acute and convalescent phases of COVID-19. The prospective study material was composed of cDNA or gDNA derived from T cells, B-cell-depleted T cells, or PBMCs. The dataset comprised deeply sampled blood TCRbeta repertoires from subjects exposed to, actively infected with, or recovered from COVID-19. The repertoires were released in a freely available public database meant as a resource for research on the immune response to SARS-CoV-2. The samples were drawn from the first 160 participants of the ongoing ImmuneRACE study and from over a thousand subjects provided by 6 global collaborators. The sample metadata nearly always contained a de-identified subject ID, COVID-19 status, age in years and sex. Where available, HLA class I and class II types were taken from metadata supplied by the sample provider and were not determined by assay-based typing.

About this clone itself: Its antigen remains unidentified. No much larger clone exists at a distance of one base, and base qualities are not known.

The paper as a whole reports these results and caveats: Clinical and demographic metadata were provided uncurated, with the amount varying by source and participant.

Trimming removed 0 bases from V and 2 bases from J, leaving 5 bases between the germline ends. Including cysteine and phenylalanine, the CDR3 has 14 amino acids. Of all the DNA, just the CDR3 is kept, 42 bases in frame from base 1. The germline V gene (reference sequence) yields LGHDT for CDR1 and YNNKEL for CDR2. TCRbeta CDR3 regions were amplified from genomic DNA using the immunoSEQ Assay, a bias-controlled multiplex PCR. The original pipeline was this. Within the assay, amplification of reference gene primers was used to estimate how many nucleated cells each sample contained. To quantify the absolute abundance of each unique TCRbeta CDR3 rearrangement, sequence reads were collapsed and filtered. Productive Simpson clonality was computed per sample as the square root of Simpson's diversity index over productive rearrangements. The clones in this table, taken by TCRdb from immuneACCESS, are in-frame only. Not every clone is retained; where verified, under half of the shortfall comes from an unresolved V gene, and the cause of the rest is unknown. V and J calls and clone size are copied from that table; D and trimming were computed from the DNA. A total of about 200,000 clones appear in this sample, 88% of them only once. 15% to 20% of the sample goes to the ten largest clones.

One collaborating source in Seattle enrolled patients while the patients were actively infected and followed the patients over time throughout the course of disease. Whole blood was collected in K2EDTA tubes by collaborating institutions according to the institutions' own protocols. For TCRbeta analysis, collaborators shipped samples as frozen whole blood, isolated PBMCs, or DNA extracted from either of those sample types. The sequenced sample consisted of peripheral blood. This TCR was recovered from a man in his fifties or sixties with COVID-19, enrolled during active disease. Rearrangement joined TRBV3-1 (or the pseudogene TRBV3-2) to TRBJ1-5; no D segment can be confidently identified. The DNA sequence is given as TGTGCCAGCAGCCAAGATACACGCAATCAGCCCCAGCATTTT. This is translated as CASSQDTRNQPQHF.